This T cell receptor (beta chain) is from a study of T cell clones after liver transplantation. Study-wide context: Post-transplant blood was tracked for graft-donor-reactive T cell clones identified in a pre-transplant mixed lymphocyte reaction. Until 12-24 months post-transplant, subjects got standard immunosuppression and no induction. Study findings and constraints: Compared with third party-reactive sequences, donor-reactive ones declined more, independent of withdrawal success.

Points on this clone: What it binds is not known.

V was trimmed by 6 bases and J by 3 bases, leaving 16 bases between them. Germline V lookup: CDR1 SGHNT, CDR2 YYREEE (reference sequence). This CDR3 region has 14 residues. Sorting of unstimulated PBMCs yielded separate CD3+CD4+ and CD3+CD8+ fractions. Assay: immunoSEQ multiplex PCR; the TCRdb copy retains only in-frame clones and omits some. In the table there are 65,000 to 90,000 clones, roughly nine tenths of which are singletons. This chain uses TRBV5-4 with TRBJ2-7, with D perhaps given as TRBD1 or TRBD2 (5 bases each). The sequencing used CD4+ T cells from blood, collected before liver transplant. The TCR originated in a human donor who received a liver transplant. The chain's CDR3 is CASTSGTARYEQYF. In DNA form, the CDR3 reads TGTGCCAGCACCTCCGGGACGGCACGCTACGAGCAGTACTTC.